These T cell receptor beta chains were read from a single sample in a study of beta chain features in type 1 diabetes. Assay used: immunoSEQ multiplex PCR; TCRdb lists only in-frame clones, some missing. The repertoire holds roughly 130,000 clones, with approximately 16% as singletons. Material for sequencing was central memory CD4+ T cells from blood. Every receptor here comes from a man aged 25-45 years with type 1 diabetes. Both conserved end residues are part of each CDR3. Each record gives: V gene, D gene, clone size, J gene, CDR3 protein, CDR3 DNA. The D gene is left open where the match is weak. Some rows have no size entry. The others give once, few or many, or a class for an expanded clone.

>TRBV15|NA|NA|TRBJ2-5
CATSRVRGSDQETQYF
TGTGCCACCAGCAGAGTGAGGGGATCCGATCAAGAGACCCAGTACTTC
>TRBV7-9|TRBD1|few|TRBJ1-4
CASSLVDRGNEKLFF
TGTGCCAGCAGCTTAGTTGACAGGGGAAATGAAAAACTGTTTTTT
>TRBV28|NA|few|TRBJ2-4
CASSGLAKNIQYF
TGTGCCTCTAGTGGGCTAGCCAAAAACATTCAGTACTTC
>TRBV7-2|TRBD2|few|TRBJ2-3
CASSPPAGGDTQYF
TGTGCCAGCAGCCCCCCGGCGGGGGGGGATACGCAGTATTTT
>TRBV5-1|NA|few|TRBJ2-1
CASSLERTADDYNEQFF
TGCGCCAGCAGCTTGGAGAGGACAGCGGACGACTACAATGAGCAGTTCTTC
>TRBV2|TRBD1|NA|TRBJ1-3
CASRPDREPGNTIYF
TGTGCCAGCAGACCCGACAGGGAACCTGGAAACACCATATATTTT
>TRBV18|NA|few|TRBJ1-1
CASSLSGQDTEAFF
TGTGCCAGCTCACTATCCGGGCAAGACACTGAAGCTTTCTTT
>TRBV7-2|NA|NA|TRBJ2-1
CASSPVYNEQFF
TGTGCCAGCAGCCCTGTCTACAATGAGCAGTTCTTC
>TRBV2|NA|few|TRBJ2-3
CASSVGSGGADTQYF
TGTGCCAGCAGTGTGGGCTCAGGAGGGGCAGATACGCAGTATTTT
>TRBV13|NA|NA|TRBJ1-3
CASSNFGRDSTIYF
TGTGCCAGCAGCAATTTCGGACGAGATTCGACCATATATTTT
>TRBV30|NA|few|TRBJ1-2
CAWSFLPGRDFSYGYTF
TGTGCCTGGAGTTTTCTCCCCGGACGGGATTTTAGCTATGGCTACACCTTC
>TRBV25-1|TRBD1|NA|TRBJ1-2
CASSDEGAAYGYTF
TGTGCCAGCAGTGATGAGGGGGCTGCGTATGGCTACACCTTC
>TRBV7-9|NA|NA|TRBJ2-3
CASIEQGSGTDTQYF
TGTGCCAGCATAGAACAAGGGTCGGGCACAGATACGCAGTATTTT
>TRBV4-3|NA|NA|TRBJ1-6
CASSQDPDYNSPLHF
TGCGCCAGCAGCCAAGATCCAGACTATAATTCACCCCTCCACTTT
>TRBV2|TRBD1|many|TRBJ1-2
CASYGQGWIGYTF
TGTGCCAGTTACGGACAGGGATGGATTGGCTACACCTTC
>TRBV30|TRBD1|few|TRBJ2-1
CAWSVQGLSNEQFF
TGTGCCTGGAGTGTACAGGGGCTTAGTAATGAGCAGTTCTTC
>TRBV10-2|NA|few|TRBJ2-4
CASRVGAKNIQYF
TGCGCCAGCAGGGTCGGAGCCAAAAACATTCAGTACTTC
>TRBV11-2|TRBD1|NA|TRBJ2-3
CASSLDRGADTQYF
TGTGCCAGCAGCCTCGACAGGGGAGCAGATACGCAGTATTTT
>TRBV4-3|NA|NA|TRBJ2-2
CASSQARGLDTGELFF
TGCGCCAGCAGCCAAGCAAGGGGCCTGGACACCGGGGAGCTGTTTTTT
>TRBV29-1|NA|few|TRBJ2-5
CSVEDRQGWGETQYF
TGCAGCGTTGAAGATCGGCAGGGGTGGGGAGAGACCCAGTACTTC
>TRBV7-9|NA|many|TRBJ2-5
CASSFVPGETQYF
TGTGCCAGCAGCTTTGTTCCCGGAGAGACCCAGTACTTC
>TRBV7-2|TRBD2|NA|TRBJ2-1
CASSSPGAGASNEQFF
TGTGCCAGCAGCTCTCCCGGAGCGGGGGCGAGCAATGAGCAGTTCTTC
>TRBV7-2|NA|NA|TRBJ2-5
CASSLASRDQETQYF
TGTGCCAGCAGCCTTGCGAGCAGGGATCAGGAGACCCAGTACTTC
>TRBV7-2|TRBD1|NA|TRBJ2-7
CASSLVQGAHEQYF
TGTGCCAGCAGCTTAGTACAGGGGGCCCACGAGCAGTACTTC
>TRBV7-6|NA|NA|TRBJ2-5
CASSSGPRETQYF
TGTGCCAGCAGCTCCGGGCCCCGAGAGACCCAGTACTTC
>TRBV5-4|TRBD2|many|TRBJ2-3
CASSSGTSVDTQYF
TGTGCCAGCAGCTCCGGGACTAGCGTAGATACGCAGTATTTT
>TRBV7-2|TRBD1|NA|TRBJ1-1
CASTATGGNTEAFF
TGTGCCAGCACCGCGACAGGGGGGAACACTGAAGCTTTCTTT
>TRBV28|NA|NA|TRBJ2-7
CASSPSSGTASYEQYF
TGTGCCAGCAGTCCCAGCTCGGGGACCGCTTCCTACGAGCAGTACTTC